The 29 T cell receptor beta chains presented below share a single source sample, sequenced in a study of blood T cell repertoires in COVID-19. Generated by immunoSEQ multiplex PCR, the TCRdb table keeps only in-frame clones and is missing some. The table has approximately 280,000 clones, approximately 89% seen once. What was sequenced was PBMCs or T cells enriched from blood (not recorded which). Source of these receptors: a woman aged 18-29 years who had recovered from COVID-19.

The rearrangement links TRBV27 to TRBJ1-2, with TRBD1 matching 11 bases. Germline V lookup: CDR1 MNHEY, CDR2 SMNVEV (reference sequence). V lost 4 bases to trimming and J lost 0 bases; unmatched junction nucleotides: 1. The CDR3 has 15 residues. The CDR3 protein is CASSSDRGPNYGYTF. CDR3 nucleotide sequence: TGTGCCAGCAGTTCGGACAGGGGGCCTAACTATGGCTACACCTTC.

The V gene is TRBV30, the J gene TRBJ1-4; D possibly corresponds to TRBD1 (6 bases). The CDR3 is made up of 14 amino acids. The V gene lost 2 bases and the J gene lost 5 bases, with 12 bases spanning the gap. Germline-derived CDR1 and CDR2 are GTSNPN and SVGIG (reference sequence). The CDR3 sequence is CAWSMDSPNEKLFF. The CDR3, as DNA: TGTGCCTGGAGTATGGACAGCCCGAATGAAAAACTGTTTTTT.

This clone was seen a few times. This CDR3 reads CASSPPVADTQYF. Written as DNA, the CDR3 is TGTGCCAGCTCACCACCTGTAGCAGATACGCAGTATTTT. The V and J genes are TRBV18 and TRBJ2-3; D unclear. This CDR3 contains 13 residues. The germline V gene has CDR1 KGHSH and CDR2 LQKENI. V gave up 0 bases and J gave up 4 bases, with 5 bases separating them.

The chain's CDR3 is CASSNGQSGNTIYF. The CDR3, as DNA: TGTGCCAGCAGCAACGGACAGTCTGGAAACACCATATATTTT. V and J are TRBV7-9 and TRBJ1-3; possibly TRBD1 for D (6 bases). V gave up 5 bases and J gave up 1 base, with 9 bases separating them. The CDR3 runs 14 residues. Germline V gene sequence: CDR1 SEHNR, CDR2 FQNEAQ (reference sequence).

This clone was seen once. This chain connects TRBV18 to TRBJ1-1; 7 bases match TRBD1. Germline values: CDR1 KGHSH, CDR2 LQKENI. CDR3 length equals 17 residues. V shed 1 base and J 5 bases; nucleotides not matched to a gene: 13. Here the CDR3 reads CASSPLITGVWGTEAFF. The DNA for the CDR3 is TGTGCCAGCTCACCACTCATCACAGGGGTTTGGGGGACTGAAGCTTTCTTT.

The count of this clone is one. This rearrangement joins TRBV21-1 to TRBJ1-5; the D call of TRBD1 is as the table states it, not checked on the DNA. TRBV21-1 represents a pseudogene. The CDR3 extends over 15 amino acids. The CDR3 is CASSNQDRSNQPQHF. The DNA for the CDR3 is TGTGCCAGCAGCAACCAGGACAGGAGCAATCAGCCCCAGCATTTT.

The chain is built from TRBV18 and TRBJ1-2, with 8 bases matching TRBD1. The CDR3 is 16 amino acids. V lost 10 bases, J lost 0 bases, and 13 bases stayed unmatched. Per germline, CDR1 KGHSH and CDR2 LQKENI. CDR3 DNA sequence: TGTGCCACCGGAGATGGGACAGGAGCTGCTAACTATGGCTACACCTTC. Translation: CATGDGTGAANYGYTF.

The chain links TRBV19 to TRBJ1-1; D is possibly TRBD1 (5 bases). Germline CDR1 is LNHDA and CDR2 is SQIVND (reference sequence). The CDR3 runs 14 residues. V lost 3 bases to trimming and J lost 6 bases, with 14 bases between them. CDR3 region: CASSMTVHLPEAFF. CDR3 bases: TGTGCCAGTAGTATGACAGTTCATCTCCCTGAAGCTTTCTTT.

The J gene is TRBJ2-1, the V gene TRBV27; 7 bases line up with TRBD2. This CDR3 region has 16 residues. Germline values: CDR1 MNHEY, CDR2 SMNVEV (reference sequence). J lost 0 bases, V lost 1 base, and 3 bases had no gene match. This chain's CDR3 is CASSLLGGSSYNEQFF. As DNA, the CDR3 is TGTGCCAGCAGTTTATTGGGCGGGAGCTCCTACAATGAGCAGTTCTTC.

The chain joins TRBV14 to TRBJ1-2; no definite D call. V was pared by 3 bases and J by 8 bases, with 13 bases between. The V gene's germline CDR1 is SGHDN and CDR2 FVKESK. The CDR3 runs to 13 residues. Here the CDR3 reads CASSHSPQQGYTF. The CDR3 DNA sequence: TGTGCCAGCAGCCATTCCCCACAGCAGGGCTACACCTTC.

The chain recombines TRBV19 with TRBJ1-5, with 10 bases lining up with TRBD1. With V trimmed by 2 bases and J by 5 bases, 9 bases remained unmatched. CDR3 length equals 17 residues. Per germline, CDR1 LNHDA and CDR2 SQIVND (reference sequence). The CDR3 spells CASSIRGTGDHYQPQHF. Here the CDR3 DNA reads TGTGCCAGTAGTATACGTGGGACAGGGGACCACTATCAGCCCCAGCATTTT.

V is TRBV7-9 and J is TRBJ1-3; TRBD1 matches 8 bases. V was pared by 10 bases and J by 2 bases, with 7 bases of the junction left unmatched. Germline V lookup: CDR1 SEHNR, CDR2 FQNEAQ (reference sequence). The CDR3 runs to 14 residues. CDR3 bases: TGTGCCATCCCTCTGGACAGGGCTGGAAACACCATATATTTT. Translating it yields CAIPLDRAGNTIYF.

CDR3 region: CASSLISRESQPQHF. CDR3 DNA: TGTGCCAGCAGTTTAATCAGCAGGGAAAGTCAGCCCCAGCATTTT. The rearrangement uses TRBV28 and TRBJ1-5; D possibly corresponds to TRBD1 (5 bases). V was clipped by 2 bases and J by 6 bases, with 14 bases between them. This CDR3 comprises 15 residues. Germline CDR1 MDHEN, CDR2 SYDVKM.

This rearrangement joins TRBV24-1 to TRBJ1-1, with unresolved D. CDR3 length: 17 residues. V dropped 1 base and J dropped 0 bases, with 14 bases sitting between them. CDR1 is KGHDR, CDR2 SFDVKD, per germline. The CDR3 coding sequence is TGTGCCACCAGTGATTTACGGATTTCTAGAATGAACACTGAAGCTTTCTTT. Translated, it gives CATSDLRISRMNTEAFF.

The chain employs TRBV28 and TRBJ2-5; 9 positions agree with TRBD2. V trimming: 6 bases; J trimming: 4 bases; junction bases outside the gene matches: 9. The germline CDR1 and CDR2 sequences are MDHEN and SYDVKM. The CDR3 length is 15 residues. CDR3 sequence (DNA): TGTGCCAGCAGAATTAGCGGGAGTATAGGAGAGACCCAGTACTTC. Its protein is CASRISGSIGETQYF.

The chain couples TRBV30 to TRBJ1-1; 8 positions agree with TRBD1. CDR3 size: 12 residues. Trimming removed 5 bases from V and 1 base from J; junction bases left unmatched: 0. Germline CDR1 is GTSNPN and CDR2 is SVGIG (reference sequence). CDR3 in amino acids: CAWGTGNTEAFF. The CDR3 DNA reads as TGTGCCTGGGGGACAGGGAACACTGAAGCTTTCTTT.

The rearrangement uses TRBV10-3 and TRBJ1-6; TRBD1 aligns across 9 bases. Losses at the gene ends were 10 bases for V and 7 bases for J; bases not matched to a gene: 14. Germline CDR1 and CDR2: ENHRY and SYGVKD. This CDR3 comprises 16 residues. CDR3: CATGTGGQGVNSPLHF. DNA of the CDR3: TGTGCCACGGGAACAGGGGGACAGGGCGTCAATTCACCCCTCCACTTT.

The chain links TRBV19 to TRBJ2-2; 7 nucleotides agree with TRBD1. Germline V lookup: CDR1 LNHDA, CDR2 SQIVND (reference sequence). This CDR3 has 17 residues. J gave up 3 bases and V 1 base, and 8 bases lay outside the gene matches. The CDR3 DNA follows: TGTGCCAGTAGTATAGGGACCGGGACAGTGTACACCGGGGAGCTGTTTTTT. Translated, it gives CASSIGTGTVYTGELFF.

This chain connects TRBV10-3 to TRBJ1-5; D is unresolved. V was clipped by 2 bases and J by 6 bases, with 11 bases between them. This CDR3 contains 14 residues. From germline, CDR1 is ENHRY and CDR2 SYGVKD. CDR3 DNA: TGTGCCATCAGTGAGGCCGTTGCAGGTCAGCCCCAGCATTTT. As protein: CAISEAVAGQPQHF.

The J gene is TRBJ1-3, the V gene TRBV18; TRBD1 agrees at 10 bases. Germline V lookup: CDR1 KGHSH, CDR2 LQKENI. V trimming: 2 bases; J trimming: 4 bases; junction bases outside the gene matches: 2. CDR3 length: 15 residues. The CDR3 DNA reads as TGTGCCAGCTCACCAACGGGACAGGGGGGAAACACCATATATTTT. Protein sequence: CASSPTGQGGNTIYF.

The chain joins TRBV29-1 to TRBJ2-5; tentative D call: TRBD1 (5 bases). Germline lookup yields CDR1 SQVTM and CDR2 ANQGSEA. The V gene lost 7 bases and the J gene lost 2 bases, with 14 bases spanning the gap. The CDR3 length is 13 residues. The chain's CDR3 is CSGRQILQETQYF. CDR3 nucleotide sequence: TGCAGCGGAAGACAGATACTACAAGAGACCCAGTACTTC.

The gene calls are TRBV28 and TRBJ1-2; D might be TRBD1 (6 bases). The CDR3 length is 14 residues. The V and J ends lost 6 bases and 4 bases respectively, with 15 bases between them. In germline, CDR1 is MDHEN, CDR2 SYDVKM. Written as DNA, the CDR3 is TGTGCCAGCAGCTACCAGGGGAGGGGCTATGGCTACACCTTC. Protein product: CASSYQGRGYGYTF.

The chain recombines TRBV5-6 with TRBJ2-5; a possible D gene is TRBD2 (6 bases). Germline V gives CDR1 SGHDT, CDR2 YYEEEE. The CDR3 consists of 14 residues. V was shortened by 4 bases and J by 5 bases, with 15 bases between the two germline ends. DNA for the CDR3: TGTGCCAGCAGCCCCGGGGGACCTTGGGAGACCCAGTACTTC. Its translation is CASSPGGPWETQYF. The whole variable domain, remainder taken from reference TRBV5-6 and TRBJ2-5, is DAGVTQSPTHLIKTRGQQVTLRCSPKSGHDTVSWYQQALGQGPQFIFQYYEEEERQRGNFPDRFSGHQFPNYSSELNVNALLLGDSALYLCASSPGGPWETQYFGPGTRLLVL.

The CDR3 DNA reads TGTGCCAGCAGGCAGCGCTCTGGAAACACCATATATTTT. It translates to CASRQRSGNTIYF. V is TRBV28 and J is TRBJ1-3; D not certain. Germline lookup yields CDR1 MDHEN and CDR2 SYDVKM. The CDR3 runs to 13 residues. Trimming took off 6 bases at V and 0 bases at J, with 6 bases between the two ends.

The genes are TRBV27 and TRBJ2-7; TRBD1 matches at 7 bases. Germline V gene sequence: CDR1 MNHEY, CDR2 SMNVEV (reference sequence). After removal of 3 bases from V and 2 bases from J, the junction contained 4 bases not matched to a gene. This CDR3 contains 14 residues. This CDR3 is CASSFKGATYEQYF. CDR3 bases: TGTGCCAGCAGTTTCAAGGGGGCAACCTACGAGCAGTACTTC.

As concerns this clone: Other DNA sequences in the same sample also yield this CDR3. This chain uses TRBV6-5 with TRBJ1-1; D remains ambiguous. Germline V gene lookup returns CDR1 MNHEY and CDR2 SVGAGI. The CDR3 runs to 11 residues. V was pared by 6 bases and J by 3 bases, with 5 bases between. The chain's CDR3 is CASRRDTEAFF. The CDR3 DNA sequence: TGTGCCAGCAGACGGGACACTGAAGCTTTCTTT.

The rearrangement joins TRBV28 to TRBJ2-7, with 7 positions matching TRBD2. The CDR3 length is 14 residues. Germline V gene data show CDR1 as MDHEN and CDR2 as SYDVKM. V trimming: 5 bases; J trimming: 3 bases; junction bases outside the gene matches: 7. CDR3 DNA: TGTGCCAGCAGTAAAGCGGGATCGGTCTACGAGCAGTACTTC. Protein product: CASSKAGSVYEQYF. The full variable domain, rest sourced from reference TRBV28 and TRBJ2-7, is DVKVTQSSRYLVKRTGEKVFLECVQDMDHENMFWYRQDPGLGLRLIYFSYDVKMKEKGDIPEGYSVSREKKERFSLILESASTNQTSMYLCASSKAGSVYEQYFGPGTRLTVT.

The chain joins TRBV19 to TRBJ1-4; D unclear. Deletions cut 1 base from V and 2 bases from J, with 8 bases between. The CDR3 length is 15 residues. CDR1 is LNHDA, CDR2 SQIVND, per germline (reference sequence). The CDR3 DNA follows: TGTGCCAGTAGTATAGTCCGGGAGACTAATGAAAAACTGTTTTTT. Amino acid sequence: CASSIVRETNEKLFF.

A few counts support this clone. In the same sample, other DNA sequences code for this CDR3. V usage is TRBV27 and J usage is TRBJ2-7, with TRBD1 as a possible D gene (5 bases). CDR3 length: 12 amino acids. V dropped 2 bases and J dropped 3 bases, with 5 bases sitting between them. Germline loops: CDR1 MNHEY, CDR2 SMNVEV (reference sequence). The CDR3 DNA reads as TGTGCCAGCAGTTTAAGGGGCTACGAGCAGTACTTC. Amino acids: CASSLRGYEQYF.